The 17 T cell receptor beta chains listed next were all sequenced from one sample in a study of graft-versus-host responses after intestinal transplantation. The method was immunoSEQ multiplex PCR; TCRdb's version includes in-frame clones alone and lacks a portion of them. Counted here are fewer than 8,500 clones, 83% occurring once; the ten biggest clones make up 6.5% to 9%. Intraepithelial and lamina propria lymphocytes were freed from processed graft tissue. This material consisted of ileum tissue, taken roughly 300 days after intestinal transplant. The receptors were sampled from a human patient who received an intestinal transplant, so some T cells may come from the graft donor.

This CDR3 reads CASSYYGYTF. The CDR3, as DNA: TGTGCCAGCAGTTACTATGGCTACACCTTC. This chain links TRBV6-5 with TRBJ1-2, with unresolved D. V was cut by 1 base and J by 6 bases, with 0 bases left in between. The CDR3 runs 10 residues. Germline V gene lookup returns CDR1 MNHEY and CDR2 SVGAGI.

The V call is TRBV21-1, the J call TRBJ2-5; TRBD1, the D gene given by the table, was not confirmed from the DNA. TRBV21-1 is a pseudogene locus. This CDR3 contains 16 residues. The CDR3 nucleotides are TGTGCCAGCAGCAATCGGACAGGGTCCAGGCAAGAGACCCAGTACTTC. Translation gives CASSNRTGSRQETQYF.

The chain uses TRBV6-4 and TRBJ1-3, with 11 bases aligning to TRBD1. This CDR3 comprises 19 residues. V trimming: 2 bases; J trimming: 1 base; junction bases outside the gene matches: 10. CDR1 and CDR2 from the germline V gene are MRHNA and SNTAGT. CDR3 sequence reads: CASSDPGTGGCPSGNTIYF. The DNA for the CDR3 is TGTGCCAGCAGTGACCCCGGGACAGGGGGTTGTCCTTCTGGAAACACCATATATTTT.

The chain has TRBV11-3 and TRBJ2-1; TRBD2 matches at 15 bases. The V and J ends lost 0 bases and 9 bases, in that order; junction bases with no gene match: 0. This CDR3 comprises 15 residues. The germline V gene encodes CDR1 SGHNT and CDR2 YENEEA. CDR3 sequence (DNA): TGTGCCAGCAGCTTAGAGGGACTAGCGGGAGGTGAGCAGTTCTTC. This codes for CASSLEGLAGGEQFF.

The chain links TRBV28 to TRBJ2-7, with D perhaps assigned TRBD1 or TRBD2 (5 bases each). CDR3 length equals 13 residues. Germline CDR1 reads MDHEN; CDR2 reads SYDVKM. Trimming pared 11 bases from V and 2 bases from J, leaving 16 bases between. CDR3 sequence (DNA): TGTGCCTCTGAGGGGAAGATAGCCTACGAGCAGTACTTC. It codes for CASEGKIAYEQYF.

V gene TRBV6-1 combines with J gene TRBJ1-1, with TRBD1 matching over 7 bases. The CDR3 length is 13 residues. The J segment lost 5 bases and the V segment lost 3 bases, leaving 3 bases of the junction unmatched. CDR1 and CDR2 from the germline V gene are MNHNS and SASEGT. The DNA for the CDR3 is TGTGCCAGCAGTGAGAGACAGGGAACTGAAGCTTTCTTT. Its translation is CASSERQGTEAFF.

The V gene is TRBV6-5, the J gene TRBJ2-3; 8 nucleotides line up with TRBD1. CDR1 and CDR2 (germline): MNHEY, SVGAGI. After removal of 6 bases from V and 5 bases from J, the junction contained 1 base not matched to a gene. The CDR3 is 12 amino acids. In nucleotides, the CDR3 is TGTGCCAGCAGAGACAGGGGAGATACGCAGTATTTT. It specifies CASRDRGDTQYF.

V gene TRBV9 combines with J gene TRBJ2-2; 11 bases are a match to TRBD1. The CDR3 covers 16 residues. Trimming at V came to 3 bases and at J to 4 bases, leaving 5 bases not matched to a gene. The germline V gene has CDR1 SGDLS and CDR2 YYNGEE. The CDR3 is CASSGTGGVGTGELFF. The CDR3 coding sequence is TGTGCCAGCAGCGGGACAGGGGGCGTCGGCACCGGGGAGCTGTTTTTT.

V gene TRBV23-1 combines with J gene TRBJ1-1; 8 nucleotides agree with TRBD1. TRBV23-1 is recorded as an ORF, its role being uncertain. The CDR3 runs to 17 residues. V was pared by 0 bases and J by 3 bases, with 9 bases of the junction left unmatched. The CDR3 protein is CASSQSQATGVDTEAFF. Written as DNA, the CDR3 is TGCGCCAGCAGTCAATCTCAAGCGACAGGGGTAGACACTGAAGCTTTCTTT.

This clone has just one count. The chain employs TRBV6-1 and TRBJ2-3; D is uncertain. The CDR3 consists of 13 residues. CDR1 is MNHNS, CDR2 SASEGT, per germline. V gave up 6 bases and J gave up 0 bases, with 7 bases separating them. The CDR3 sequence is CASRSDSTDTQYF. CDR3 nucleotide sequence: TGTGCCAGCAGGTCAGACAGCACAGATACGCAGTATTTT.

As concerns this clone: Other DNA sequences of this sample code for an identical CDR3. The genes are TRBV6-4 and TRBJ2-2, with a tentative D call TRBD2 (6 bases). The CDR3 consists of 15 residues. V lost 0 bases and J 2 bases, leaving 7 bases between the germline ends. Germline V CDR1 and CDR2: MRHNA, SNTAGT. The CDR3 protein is CASSDSGTNTGELFF. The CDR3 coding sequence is TGTGCCAGCAGTGACTCCGGGACTAACACCGGGGAGCTGTTTTTT.

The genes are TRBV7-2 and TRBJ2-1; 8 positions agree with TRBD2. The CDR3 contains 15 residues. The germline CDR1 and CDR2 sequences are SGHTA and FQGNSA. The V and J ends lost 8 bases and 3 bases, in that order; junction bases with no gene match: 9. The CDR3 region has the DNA TGTGCCAGCTGCCAATCCGGGACTAGCTACAATGAGCAGTTCTTC. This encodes CASCQSGTSYNEQFF.

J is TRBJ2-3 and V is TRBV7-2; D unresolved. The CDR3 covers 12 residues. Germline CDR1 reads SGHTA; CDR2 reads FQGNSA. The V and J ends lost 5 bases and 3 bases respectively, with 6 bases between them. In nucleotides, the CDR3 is TGTGCCAGCAGCGCTACAACAGATACGCAGTATTTT. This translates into CASSATTDTQYF. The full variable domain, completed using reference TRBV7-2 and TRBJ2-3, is GAGVSQSPSNKVTEKGKDVELRCDPISGHTALYWYRQSLGQGLEFLIYFQGNSAPDKSGLPSDRFSAERTGGSVSTLTIQRTQQEDSAVYLCASSATTDTQYFGPGTRLTVL.

The CDR3 sequence: CASGEGRSYNSPLHF. DNA of the CDR3: TGTGCCAGCGGGGAGGGACGCTCCTATAATTCACCCCTCCACTTT. The V gene is TRBV6-1, the J gene TRBJ1-6; the D gene is possibly TRBD1 (5 bases). The germline CDR1 and CDR2 sequences are MNHNS and SASEGT. The V gene lost 8 bases and the J gene lost 0 bases, with 11 bases spanning the gap. The CDR3 runs 15 residues.

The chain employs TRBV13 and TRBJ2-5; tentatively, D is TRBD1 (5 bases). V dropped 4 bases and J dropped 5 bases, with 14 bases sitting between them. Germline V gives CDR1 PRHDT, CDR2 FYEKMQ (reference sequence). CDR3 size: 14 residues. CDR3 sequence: CASSWGRPSETQYF. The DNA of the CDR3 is TGTGCCAGCAGCTGGGGCCGACCGTCGGAGACCCAGTACTTC.

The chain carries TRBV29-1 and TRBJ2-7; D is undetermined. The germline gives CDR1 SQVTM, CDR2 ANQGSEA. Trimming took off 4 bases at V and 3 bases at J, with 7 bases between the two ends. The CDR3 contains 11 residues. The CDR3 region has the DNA TGCAGCGTTGGCACGGACTACGAGCAGTACTTC. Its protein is CSVGTDYEQYF.

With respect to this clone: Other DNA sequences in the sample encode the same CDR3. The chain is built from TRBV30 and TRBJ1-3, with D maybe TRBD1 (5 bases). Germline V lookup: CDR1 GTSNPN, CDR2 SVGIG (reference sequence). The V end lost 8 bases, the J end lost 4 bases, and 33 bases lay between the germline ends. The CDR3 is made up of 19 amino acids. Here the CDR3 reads CAGGGQVRVVVILGNTIYF. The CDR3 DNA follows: TGTGCCGGGGGGGGTCAGGTGAGGGTGGTGGTAATTCTGGGAAACACCATATATTTT.